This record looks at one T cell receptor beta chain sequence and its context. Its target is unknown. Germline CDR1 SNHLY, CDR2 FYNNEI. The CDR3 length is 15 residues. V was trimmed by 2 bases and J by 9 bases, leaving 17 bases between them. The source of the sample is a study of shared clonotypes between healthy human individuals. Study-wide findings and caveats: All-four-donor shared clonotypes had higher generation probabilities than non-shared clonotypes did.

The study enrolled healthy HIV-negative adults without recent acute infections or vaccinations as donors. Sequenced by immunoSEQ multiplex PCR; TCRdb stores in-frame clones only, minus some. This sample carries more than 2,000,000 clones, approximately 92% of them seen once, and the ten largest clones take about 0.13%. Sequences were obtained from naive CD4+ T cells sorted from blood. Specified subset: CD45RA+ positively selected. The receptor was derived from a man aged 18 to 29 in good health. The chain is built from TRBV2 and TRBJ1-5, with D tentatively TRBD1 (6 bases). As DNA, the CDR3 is TGTGCCAGCAGTGAATGGGACATATTTATCCGGCCCCAGCATTTT. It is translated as CASSEWDIFIRPQHF.